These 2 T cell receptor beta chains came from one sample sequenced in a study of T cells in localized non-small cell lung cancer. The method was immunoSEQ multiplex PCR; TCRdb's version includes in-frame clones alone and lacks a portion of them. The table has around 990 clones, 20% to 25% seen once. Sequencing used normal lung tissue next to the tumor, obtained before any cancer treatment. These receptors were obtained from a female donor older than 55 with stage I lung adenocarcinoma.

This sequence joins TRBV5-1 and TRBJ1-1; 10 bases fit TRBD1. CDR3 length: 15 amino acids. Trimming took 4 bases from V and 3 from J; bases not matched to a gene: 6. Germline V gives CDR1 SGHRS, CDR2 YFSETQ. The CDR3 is CASSRSGTGDTEAFF. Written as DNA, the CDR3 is TGCGCCAGCAGCCGCTCCGGGACAGGGGACACTGAAGCTTTCTTT.

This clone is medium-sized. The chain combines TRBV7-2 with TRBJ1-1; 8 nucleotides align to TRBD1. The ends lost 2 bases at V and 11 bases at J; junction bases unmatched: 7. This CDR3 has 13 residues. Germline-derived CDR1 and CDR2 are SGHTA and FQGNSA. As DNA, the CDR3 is TGTGCCAGCAGCTTAAATGAGGACAGGGTGGCTTTCTTT. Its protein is CASSLNEDRVAFF.